This entry lists 15 T cell receptor beta chains sequenced from one sample in a study of cytomegalovirus exposure and HLA in healthy donors. Use of 60 Vbeta and 13 Jbeta primers characterized the PCR. Profiling relied on immunoSEQ multiplex PCR, and the TCRdb table lists in-frame clones only, not all of them. The profile shows fewer than 250,000 clones, roughly 86% of them singletons. The sample comprised PBMCs. The receptor source for this set is a man aged 40-49 years in good health and CMV-seropositive.

On this clone itself: Just one base apart from a much larger clone, this may be a read error. V usage is TRBV5-4 and J usage is TRBJ2-1; TRBD2 aligns across 12 bases. V was pared by 0 bases and J by 9 bases, with 7 bases of the junction left unmatched. In germline, CDR1 is SGHNT, CDR2 YYREEE (reference sequence). The CDR3 consists of 16 residues. The CDR3 loop reads CASSLDLAGGPGEQFF. Written as DNA, the CDR3 is TGTGCCAGCAGCTTGGACCTAGCGGGGGGGCCAGGTGAGCAGTTCTTC.

This sequence joins TRBV9 and TRBJ1-1, with D possibly TRBD1 on 6 matching bases. Trimming shortened V by 3 bases and J by 0 bases, and 12 bases separated the two germline ends. Germline CDR1 is SGDLS and CDR2 is YYNGEE. CDR3 length: 15 residues. The CDR3 DNA reads as TGTGCCAGCAGCGCCCTGACAGGCATGAACACTGAAGCTTTCTTT. Translation: CASSALTGMNTEAFF.

The chain has TRBV4-2 and TRBJ2-5; 7 bases line up with TRBD1. The CDR3 contains 16 residues. Per germline, CDR1 LGHNA and CDR2 YNFKEQ. The V and J ends lost 0 bases and 2 bases, in that order; junction bases with no gene match: 6. CDR3 residues: CASSQDKGAGQETQYF. The CDR3 coding sequence is TGTGCCAGCAGCCAAGATAAGGGGGCGGGTCAAGAGACCCAGTACTTC.

The rearrangement joins TRBV5-6 to TRBJ2-1; possibly TRBD1 for D (5 bases). The CDR3 contains 12 residues. V was clipped by 0 bases and J by 15 bases, with 13 bases between them. Germline assignment: CDR1 SGHDT and CDR2 YYEEEE. As DNA, the CDR3 is TGTGCCAGCAGCTTGGGAAGGGGCCAGGTGTTCTTC. This translates into CASSLGRGQVFF.

The chain recombines TRBV5-1 with TRBJ2-2; D uncertain. Germline V gives CDR1 SGHRS, CDR2 YFSETQ. V was pared by 0 bases and J by 8 bases, with 14 bases between. This CDR3 region has 15 residues. The CDR3 protein is CASSLALGRTGELFF. In DNA form, the CDR3 reads TGCGCCAGCAGCTTGGCCCTGGGCAGAACGGGGGAGCTGTTTTTT. The full variable domain, with the rest looked up from reference TRBV5-1 and TRBJ2-2, is KAGVTQTPRYLIKTRGQQVTLSCSPISGHRSVSWYQQTPGQGLQFLFEYFSETQRNKGNFPGRFSGRQFSNSRSEMNVSTLELGDSALYLCASSLALGRTGELFFGEGSRLTVL.

The rearrangement links TRBV18 to TRBJ2-1; D is possibly TRBD1 (7 bases). CDR1 KGHSH and CDR2 LQKENI come from the germline V gene. V was shortened by 0 bases and J by 5 bases, with 14 bases between the two germline ends. The CDR3 totals 16 residues. The CDR3 bases are TGTGCCAGCTCACCACCGATGCAGGGGGGTAACAATGAGCAGTTCTTC. It codes for CASSPPMQGGNNEQFF.

This chain joins TRBV2 and TRBJ2-7; 11 bases align to TRBD2. The CDR3 is 17 residues long. CDR1 and CDR2 from the germline V gene are SNHLY and FYNNEI. With V trimmed by 0 bases and J by 2 bases, 6 bases remained unmatched. CDR3 sequence: CASSEAPGTSGPYEQYF. For the CDR3, the DNA is TGTGCCAGCAGTGAAGCGCCCGGGACTAGCGGTCCCTACGAGCAGTACTTC.

This chain uses TRBV29-1 with TRBJ1-4; TRBD1 aligns across 7 bases. Trimming took 4 bases from V and 7 from J; bases not matched to a gene: 9. The CDR3 runs to 14 residues. Germline CDR1 and CDR2: SQVTM and ANQGSEA. The CDR3 coding sequence is TGCAGCGTTGGCCAACAGGGGACGGGTGAAAAACTGTTTTTT. Its protein is CSVGQQGTGEKLFF.

The V gene is TRBV28, the J gene TRBJ2-1; TRBD2 agrees at 10 bases. Losses at the gene ends were 5 bases for V and 4 bases for J; bases not matched to a gene: 2. This CDR3 comprises 14 residues. Germline V gene sequence: CDR1 MDHEN, CDR2 SYDVKM. The CDR3 sequence is CASSLLAGYNEQFF. For the CDR3, the DNA is TGTGCCAGCAGTCTACTAGCGGGATACAATGAGCAGTTCTTC.

The rearrangement links TRBV29-1 to TRBJ2-7, with 7 bases lining up with TRBD1. This CDR3 is 11 amino acids long. V gave up 7 bases and J gave up 5 bases; unmatched junction bases: 5. Germline lookup yields CDR1 SQVTM and CDR2 ANQGSEA. The CDR3 nucleotides read TGCAGCGCCGGACAGGATCACGAGCAGTACTTC. It encodes CSAGQDHEQYF.

This clone came up once. The genes are TRBV25-1 and TRBJ2-5; a weak D match, TRBD1 (6 bases). V lost 7 bases and J lost 4, with 13 bases in between. CDR1 is MGHDK and CDR2 is SYGVNS in the germline V gene. The CDR3 is made up of 13 amino acids. The CDR3 DNA is TGTGCCAGCAAGGCCTCAGGGGCAGAGACCCAGTACTTC. Its protein is CASKASGAETQYF.

This sequence joins TRBV5-6 and TRBJ2-2; 9 bases line up with TRBD1. This CDR3 is 18 amino acids long. J was trimmed by 1 base and V by 7 bases; bases with no gene match: 14. Looked up from germline, CDR1 is SGHDT and CDR2 is YYEEEE. DNA for the CDR3: TGTGCCAGCGCCCGGACAGGGGATCTCCGATGGAACACCGGGGAGCTGTTTTTT. It codes for CASARTGDLRWNTGELFF. The full variable domain, its missing parts supplied by reference TRBV5-6 and TRBJ2-2, is DAGVTQSPTHLIKTRGQQVTLRCSPKSGHDTVSWYQQALGQGPQFIFQYYEEEERQRGNFPDRFSGHQFPNYSSELNVNALLLGDSALYLCASARTGDLRWNTGELFFGEGSRLTVL.

The chain couples TRBV13 to TRBJ2-1, with D possibly TRBD2 on 6 matching bases. Trimming removed 5 bases at V and 4 bases at J, with 6 bases between. Per germline, CDR1 PRHDT and CDR2 FYEKMQ (reference sequence). The CDR3 has 12 residues. The DNA for the CDR3 is TGTGCCAGCAGCCGGGGGTACAATGAGCAGTTCTTC. Its translation is CASSRGYNEQFF.

The J gene is TRBJ1-2, the V gene TRBV30; 9 nucleotides agree with TRBD1. Trimming took 7 bases from V and 1 from J; bases not matched to a gene: 13. The germline V gene encodes CDR1 GTSNPN and CDR2 SVGIG (reference sequence). This CDR3 has 16 amino acids. The chain's CDR3 is CASPEGQGRYNYGYTF. CDR3 nucleotides: TGTGCCTCCCCGGAGGGACAGGGACGTTATAACTATGGCTACACCTTC.

V usage is TRBV6-1 and J usage is TRBJ1-1, with 8 bases aligning to TRBD1. CDR3 length equals 15 residues. Trimming removed 5 bases from V and 3 bases from J; junction bases left unmatched: 8. CDR1 is MNHNS, CDR2 SASEGT, per germline. The CDR3 is CASSPRDRRDTEAFF. In DNA, the CDR3 is TGTGCCAGCAGTCCCCGGGACAGGAGGGACACTGAAGCTTTCTTT.